The T cell receptor (beta chain) under discussion was sequenced for a study of blood T cell repertoires in COVID-19. The protocol was immunoSEQ multiplex PCR, while the TCRdb copy is restricted to in-frame clones and leaves out a portion. The sample consists of 130,000 or so clones, about 83% of them appearing once. With 5 bases removed from V and 0 bases from J, the gap between germline ends came to 13 bases. This CDR3 spans 15 amino acids. The germline V gene has CDR1 SGHVS and CDR2 FQNEAQ. The V and J genes are TRBV7-8 and TRBJ1-1, with unresolved D. This receptor was taken from a man aged 30 to 39 with COVID-19, enrolled during active disease. What was sequenced was peripheral blood. The CDR3 region has the DNA TGTGCCAGCAGCCCAGATTACACCTTGAACACTGAAGCTTTCTTT. Protein sequence: CASSPDYTLNTEAFF.